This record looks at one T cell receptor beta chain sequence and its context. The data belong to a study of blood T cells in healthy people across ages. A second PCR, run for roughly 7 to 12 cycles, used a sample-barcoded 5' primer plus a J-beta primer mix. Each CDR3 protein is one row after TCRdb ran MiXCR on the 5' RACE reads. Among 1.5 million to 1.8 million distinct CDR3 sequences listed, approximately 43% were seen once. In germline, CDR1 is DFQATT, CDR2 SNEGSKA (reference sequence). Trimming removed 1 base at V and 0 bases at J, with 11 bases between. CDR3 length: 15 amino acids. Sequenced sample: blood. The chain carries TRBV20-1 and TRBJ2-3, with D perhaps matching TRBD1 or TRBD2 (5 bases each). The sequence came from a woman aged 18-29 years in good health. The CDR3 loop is CSARVPGTSTDTQYF. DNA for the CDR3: TGCAGTGCTAGAGTCCCTGGGACCAGCACAGATACGCAGTATTTT.